One and the same sample provided the 16 T cell receptor beta chains below, sequenced in a study of blood T cell repertoires in COVID-19 (dated by TCRdb to between 2020 and 2021). Libraries were prepared through the immunoSEQ multiplex PCR assay. TCRdb re-hosts the immuneACCESS table, in-frame sequences only. Its copies lack some clones; in the studies checked, an unresolved V gene accounts for under half of them, and the cause for the rest is not known. Counted in this sample were some 25,000 clones; roughly 90% of them appeared once. Of the sample, over 9% falls within the top ten clones. Sequences were obtained from peripheral blood. These receptors were obtained from a man between 65 and 85 years old with acute or convalescent COVID-19.

This sequence joins TRBV4-1 and TRBJ2-7; 9 nucleotides line up with TRBD1. The germline V gene encodes CDR1 MGHRA and CDR2 YSYEKL. Trimming removed 11 bases from V and 6 bases from J; junction bases left unmatched: 8. This CDR3 spans 12 amino acids. The CDR3 region is CASSRTGAEQYF. The CDR3 nucleotides read TGCGCCTCCTCAAGGACAGGGGCCGAGCAGTACTTC.

The chain joins TRBV6-2 or TRBV6-3 to TRBJ2-2, with 10 bases fitting TRBD2. The germline gives CDR1 MNHEY, CDR2 SVGEGT. The CDR3 has 17 residues. The V gene end was trimmed by 3 bases and the J gene end by 5 bases; junction bases not matched to a gene: 9. The CDR3 nucleotides are TGTGCCAGCAGTTATTATCTCGGACTAGCGGATACCGGGGAGCTGTTTTTT. It encodes CASSYYLGLADTGELFF.

The V gene is TRBV7-9, the J gene TRBJ1-1, with 9 positions matching TRBD1. Germline V gene lookup returns CDR1 SEHNR and CDR2 FQNEAQ (reference sequence). With V trimmed by 5 bases and J by 4 bases, 2 bases remained unmatched. The CDR3 runs 13 residues. CDR3 sequence: CASSQQGATEAFF. CDR3 nucleotide sequence: TGTGCCAGCAGCCAACAGGGGGCCACTGAAGCTTTCTTT.

The chain uses TRBV5-1 and TRBJ2-1; possibly TRBD2 for D (6 bases). V lost 4 bases and J 10 bases, leaving 21 bases between the germline ends. The CDR3 extends over 15 amino acids. Germline-derived CDR1 and CDR2 are SGHRS and YFSETQ. The CDR3, as DNA: TGCGCCAGCAGCCCTGGACCGGGAGAATCAATCGAGCAGTTCTTC. Its protein product is CASSPGPGESIEQFF.

The gene calls are TRBV7-9 and TRBJ2-1, with 10 bases lining up with TRBD2. Germline CDR1 and CDR2: SEHNR and FQNEAQ (reference sequence). V trimming: 8 bases; J trimming: 3 bases; junction bases outside the gene matches: 4. CDR3 length equals 14 residues. The CDR3 spells CASSGLALYNEQFF. CDR3 nucleotide sequence: TGTGCCAGCTCGGGACTAGCGCTCTACAATGAGCAGTTCTTC.

This chain links TRBV7-9 with TRBJ2-7, with 14 nucleotides matching TRBD2. Trimming cost V 5 bases and J 10 bases; bases outside gene matches: 7. The germline V gene encodes CDR1 SEHNR and CDR2 FQNEAQ (reference sequence). This CDR3 is 14 amino acids long. Here the CDR3 reads CASSPLGLAGVQYF. As DNA, the CDR3 is TGTGCCAGCAGCCCACTGGGACTAGCGGGAGTTCAGTACTTC. The full variable domain, with the rest looked up from reference TRBV7-9 and TRBJ2-7, is DTGVSQNPRHKITKRGQNVTFRCDPISEHNRLYWYRQTLGQGPEFLTYFQNEAQLEKSRLLSDRFSAERPKGSFSTLEIQRTEQGDSAMYLCASSPLGLAGVQYFGPGTRLTVT.

This chain connects TRBV4-3 to TRBJ2-7; 9 nucleotides align to TRBD2. The germline V gene has CDR1 LGHNA and CDR2 YSLEER. V lost 1 base to trimming and J lost 0 bases; unmatched junction nucleotides: 10. The CDR3 extends over 18 amino acids. This chain's CDR3 is CASSQGDYSGSTSYEQYF. The CDR3 bases are TGCGCCAGCAGCCAAGGGGATTATAGCGGGAGTACCTCCTACGAGCAGTACTTC.

V usage is TRBV18 and J usage is TRBJ2-7; D perhaps matches TRBD1 (5 bases). Germline-derived CDR1 and CDR2 are KGHSH and LQKENI. V dropped 2 bases and J dropped 5 bases, with 10 bases sitting between them. The CDR3 is 13 amino acids. CDR3 DNA sequence: TGTGCCAGCTCACCAGAGGCCAGGGACGAGCAGTACTTC. Encoded protein: CASSPEARDEQYF.

The chain has TRBV19 and TRBJ2-1, with 13 bases matching TRBD2. Germline values: CDR1 LNHDA, CDR2 SQIVND (reference sequence). V lost 5 bases, J lost 5 bases, and 0 bases stayed unmatched. The CDR3 is 14 residues long. CDR3 loop: CASSGTSGDNEQFF. The CDR3 DNA sequence: TGTGCCAGTAGTGGGACTAGCGGGGACAATGAGCAGTTCTTC. The full variable domain, rest sourced from reference TRBV19 and TRBJ2-1, is DGGITQSPKYLFRKEGQNVTLSCEQNLNHDAMYWYRQDPGQGLRLIYYSQIVNDFQKGDIAEGYSVSREKKESFPLTVTSAQKNPTAFYLCASSGTSGDNEQFFGPGTRLTVL.

The chain is built from TRBV7-3 and TRBJ1-1, with D possibly being TRBD1 (6 bases). CDR1 SGHTA and CDR2 FQGTGA come from the germline V gene. Trimming removed 5 bases from V and 4 bases from J, with 11 bases in between. This CDR3 is 13 amino acids long. The CDR3 spells CASSVQGSTEAFF. The CDR3 coding sequence is TGTGCCAGCAGCGTTCAGGGGAGCACTGAAGCTTTCTTT.

The V gene is TRBV4-3, the J gene TRBJ2-7; 13 bases line up with TRBD2. The J segment lost 0 bases and the V segment lost 4 bases, leaving 9 bases of the junction unmatched. Germline CDR1 reads LGHNA; CDR2 reads YSLEER. This CDR3 spans 18 amino acids. CDR3 in DNA: TGCGCCAGCAGCCTCGCCTCCGGGACTAGCGGGATCTCCTACGAGCAGTACTTC. It specifies CASSLASGTSGISYEQYF.

This rearrangement joins TRBV19 to TRBJ2-2; 7 nucleotides line up with TRBD1. V lost 2 bases, J lost 4 bases, and 1 base stayed unmatched. Germline V gene lookup returns CDR1 LNHDA and CDR2 SQIVND (reference sequence). This CDR3 contains 14 residues. CDR3 DNA: TGTGCCAGTAGTATAAAGGGGGCCACCGGGGAGCTGTTTTTT. Translated: CASSIKGATGELFF.

The CDR3 DNA follows: TGTGCCAGCAGCAGCAGCGGGAGCTCCTACGAGCAGTACTTC. Translated: CASSSSGSSYEQYF. The chain is built from TRBV7-9 and TRBJ2-7; 8 bases match TRBD2. Trimming cost V 5 bases and J 0 bases; bases outside gene matches: 3. Germline V gene lookup returns CDR1 SEHNR and CDR2 FQNEAQ (reference sequence). The CDR3 runs 14 residues. Filled out from reference TRBV7-9 and TRBJ2-7, the complete variable domain reads DTGVSQNPRHKITKRGQNVTFRCDPISEHNRLYWYRQTLGQGPEFLTYFQNEAQLEKSRLLSDRFSAERPKGSFSTLEIQRTEQGDSAMYLCASSSSGSSYEQYFGPGTRLTVT.

This rearrangement joins TRBV11-2 to TRBJ2-7, with a possible D match to TRBD2 (7 bases). V lost 3 bases and J 5 bases, leaving 17 bases between the germline ends. The CDR3 covers 15 residues. Germline V gene sequence: CDR1 SGHAT, CDR2 FQNNGV. The CDR3 nucleotides read TGTGCCAGCAGCTTGGGGGGGTCAGGGGATCACGAGCAGTACTTC. Encoded protein: CASSLGGSGDHEQYF.

The chain is built from TRBV5-4 and TRBJ1-6, with 11 bases lining up with TRBD1. Germline trimming cut 5 bases from V and 10 bases from J; bases unmatched to any gene: 5. Germline loops: CDR1 SGHNT, CDR2 YYREEE (reference sequence). CDR3 length equals 14 residues. This CDR3 reads CASSWGQGDSPLHF. In DNA, the CDR3 is TGTGCCAGCAGTTGGGGACAGGGGGACTCACCCCTCCACTTT.

The J gene is TRBJ2-1, the V gene TRBV5-6, with TRBD1 identical over 9 bases. This CDR3 has 15 amino acids. Trimming removed 1 base from V and 6 bases from J; junction bases left unmatched: 5. Germline-derived CDR1 and CDR2 are SGHDT and YYEEEE. For the CDR3, the DNA is TGTGCCAGCAGCTTGAGGGACAGGGAAATCAATGAGCAGTTCTTC. Translating it yields CASSLRDREINEQFF.